Below are 30 T cell receptor beta chains sequenced from a single sample in a study of cytomegalovirus exposure and HLA in healthy donors (dated by TCRdb to 2016 to 2017). Library prep was done by the immunoSEQ multiplex PCR assay. For the multiplex PCR, a mixture combining 60 forward primers for TCR Vbeta segments and 13 reverse primers for TCR Jbeta segments was used. The immuneACCESS repertoire file appears here via TCRdb, limited to in-frame rearrangements. These files lack a portion of the clones; in checked studies, under half of the deficit traces to unresolved V genes, and the cause of the others is not known. The sample contains about 47,000 clones, around 74% of them found a single time. In total, the top ten clones hold roughly 6% of the sample. Sequenced: PBMCs. The receptors originated from a man aged 25 to 40 in good health and CMV-seronegative.

This chain uses TRBV5-1 with TRBJ2-1, with 10 bases that match TRBD2. The CDR3 covers 14 residues. CDR1 and CDR2 from the germline V gene are SGHRS and YFSETQ. V was pared by 3 bases and J by 7 bases, with 4 bases of the junction left unmatched. CDR3 sequence reads: CASSSGLALNEQFF. The DNA of the CDR3 is TGCGCCAGCAGCTCGGGACTAGCGCTGAATGAGCAGTTCTTC.

This clone was seen more than once but under ten times. The chain couples TRBV7-8 to TRBJ1-5; TRBD1 matches at 10 bases. Germline V gene lookup returns CDR1 SGHVS and CDR2 FQNEAQ. This CDR3 is built from 15 residues. The ends lost 3 bases at V and 4 bases at J; junction bases unmatched: 3. CDR3 loop: CASSLGTGANQPQHF. As DNA, the CDR3 is TGTGCCAGCAGCTTGGGGACAGGGGCAAATCAGCCCCAGCATTTT. Together with reference TRBV7-8 and TRBJ1-5, the CDR3 gives the full variable domain: GAGVSQSPRYKVAKRGQDVALRCDPISGHVSLFWYQQALGQGPEFLTYFQNEAQLDKSGLPSDRFFAERPEGSVSTLKIQRTQQEDSAVYLCASSLGTGANQPQHFGDGTRLSIL.

The V call is TRBV15, the J call TRBJ2-3, with 7 bases identical to TRBD2. Germline CDR1 LNHNV, CDR2 YYDKDF (reference sequence). This CDR3 is 16 amino acids long. Trimming took 1 base from V and 1 from J; bases not matched to a gene: 5. The CDR3 here is CATSRGGGGGTDTQYF. DNA of the CDR3: TGTGCCACCAGCAGAGGGGGGGGAGGCGGCACAGATACGCAGTATTTT.

The chain combines TRBV27 with TRBJ2-7, with D possibly TRBD1 on 6 matching bases. V lost 3 bases and J 5 bases, leaving 17 bases between the germline ends. This CDR3 has 15 amino acids. Germline loops: CDR1 MNHEY, CDR2 SMNVEV (reference sequence). The CDR3 reads CASSLSGQGLNEQYF. Written as DNA, the CDR3 is TGTGCCAGCAGTTTGTCGGGACAAGGCCTAAACGAGCAGTACTTC.

This chain uses TRBV6-1 with TRBJ1-6, with D perhaps matching TRBD1 (5 bases). V lost 4 bases to trimming and J lost 9 bases, with 10 bases between them. Germline V gene lookup returns CDR1 MNHNS and CDR2 SASEGT. This CDR3 comprises 13 residues. In nucleotides, the CDR3 is TGTGCCAGCAGTGCAGGGAGGGGTTCACCCCTCCACTTT. Translation: CASSAGRGSPLHF.

V usage is TRBV30 and J usage is TRBJ2-7, with D possibly TRBD2 on 5 matching bases. V dropped 0 bases and J dropped 6 bases, with 18 bases sitting between them. CDR1 and CDR2 from the germline V gene are GTSNPN and SVGIG (reference sequence). The CDR3 sequence is 15 residues long. The CDR3 sequence is CAWSVMAGVTAEQYF. CDR3 bases: TGTGCCTGGAGTGTAATGGCCGGGGTCACCGCCGAGCAGTACTTC.

The chain couples TRBV7-8 to TRBJ2-7; 7 bases agree with TRBD2. Looked up from germline, CDR1 is SGHVS and CDR2 is FQNEAQ. The CDR3 loop spans 16 amino acids. V dropped 2 bases and J dropped 4; count of bases not matched to a gene: 11. CDR3: CASSLMGGGPGYEQYF. CDR3 bases: TGTGCCAGCAGCTTAATGGGGGGAGGGCCCGGTTACGAGCAGTACTTC.

The rearrangement joins TRBV6-1 to TRBJ1-2; D is possibly TRBD1 (6 bases). V was shortened by 6 bases and J by 3 bases, with 14 bases between the two germline ends. The CDR3 runs 14 residues. The germline V gene encodes CDR1 MNHNS and CDR2 SASEGT. CDR3 nucleotide sequence: TGTGCCAGCAGAACCACTGGGGGCTACTATGGCTACACCTTC. Translation gives CASRTTGGYYGYTF.

J is TRBJ2-2 and V is TRBV27, with TRBD2 matching over 7 bases. The germline V gene encodes CDR1 MNHEY and CDR2 SMNVEV (reference sequence). The CDR3 sequence is 14 residues long. After removal of 6 bases from V and 4 bases from J, the junction contained 5 bases not matched to a gene. Written as DNA, the CDR3 is TGTGCCAGCAGCCTGATAGCGGGCACCGGGGAGCTGTTTTTT. As protein: CASSLIAGTGELFF.

V is TRBV7-5 and J is TRBJ1-5; TRBD1 is taken as the D call from the table, unchecked against the DNA. TRBV7-5 is a listed pseudogene. This CDR3 is 16 amino acids long. The CDR3 protein is CVRSRTPGQGNQPQHF. The DNA for the CDR3 is TGTGTCAGAAGCCGTACACCGGGACAGGGCAATCAGCCCCAGCATTTT.

The chain links TRBV6-1 to TRBJ2-2, with D possibly matching TRBD2 (5 bases). The germline V gene has CDR1 MNHNS and CDR2 SASEGT. The CDR3 is 15 residues long. Trimming took off 7 bases at V and 1 base at J, with 13 bases between the two ends. The CDR3, as DNA: TGTGCCAGCACCACTAGACCGGTGAACACCGGGGAGCTGTTTTTT. Translated, it gives CASTTRPVNTGELFF.

The genes are TRBV5-1 and TRBJ1-1; D unresolved. Trimming took off 4 bases at V and 1 base at J, with 17 bases between the two ends. The CDR3 loop spans 16 amino acids. Germline V gene data show CDR1 as SGHRS and CDR2 as YFSETQ. The CDR3 DNA reads TGCGCCAGCAGCCCCGGACCTAGCCAAACGAACACTGAAGCTTTCTTT. It translates to CASSPGPSQTNTEAFF.

The V and J genes are TRBV30 and TRBJ2-2, with D unresolved. V shed 0 bases and J shed 7 bases, with 9 bases lying between them. Germline V gives CDR1 GTSNPN, CDR2 SVGIG (reference sequence). CDR3 length equals 13 residues. The DNA of the CDR3 is TGTGCCTGGAGTGTAGGAGTTAACGGGGAGCTGTTTTTT. Amino acid sequence: CAWSVGVNGELFF. Together with reference TRBV30 and TRBJ2-2, the CDR3 gives the full variable domain: SQTIHQWPATLVQPVGSPLSLECTVEGTSNPNLYWYRQAAGRGLQLLFYSVGIGQISSEVPQNLSASRPQDRQFILSSKKLLLSDSGFYLCAWSVGVNGELFFGEGSRLTVL.

The rearrangement joins TRBV6-5 to TRBJ1-4; D not resolved. This CDR3 contains 15 residues. Germline CDR1 MNHEY, CDR2 SVGAGI. Trimming cost V 2 bases and J 0 bases, with 7 bases left between them. The CDR3 here is CASSYRGATNEKLFF. The CDR3 region has the DNA TGTGCCAGCAGTTACAGAGGAGCAACTAATGAAAAACTGTTTTTT.

The V call is TRBV6-6, the J call TRBJ2-2, with TRBD1 matching over 8 bases. CDR1 is MNHNY, CDR2 SVGAGI, per germline (reference sequence). J was trimmed by 5 bases and V by 5 bases; bases with no gene match: 10. The CDR3 extends over 16 amino acids. As DNA, the CDR3 is TGTGCCAGCAGTAGGACAGGGCTCCGAGGGACCGGGGAGCTGTTTTTT. Amino acid sequence: CASSRTGLRGTGELFF.

The chain has TRBV5-4 and TRBJ1-2; 8 bases agree with TRBD1. The germline gives CDR1 SGHNT, CDR2 YYREEE (reference sequence). V trimming: 3 bases; J trimming: 8 bases; junction bases outside the gene matches: 3. The CDR3 extends over 12 amino acids. CDR3: CASSWDRIGYTF. Written as DNA, the CDR3 is TGTGCCAGCAGCTGGGACAGGATCGGCTACACCTTC.

CDR3 DNA: TGTGCCAGCAGCAGCCGACAGGGCGGGGATCGCTACGAGCAGTACTTC. Translating gives CASSSRQGGDRYEQYF. The chain joins TRBV5-6 to TRBJ2-7, with D maybe TRBD1 (7 bases). The CDR3 spans 16 residues. Germline CDR1 SGHDT, CDR2 YYEEEE. V lost 4 bases, J lost 3 bases, and 20 bases lay in between.

This clone was observed once. The gene calls are TRBV4-1 and TRBJ2-3; TRBD2 agrees at 7 bases. Trimming removed 3 bases from V and 5 bases from J; junction bases left unmatched: 29. The CDR3 totals 22 residues. The germline V gene has CDR1 MGHRA and CDR2 YSYEKL. The CDR3 DNA follows: TGCGCCAGCAGCCACTTTCGGGCAGGCACTAATATCGAACGGGAGGTGAGAGATACGCAGTATTTT. Translating it yields CASSHFRAGTNIEREVRDTQYF.

This clone occurred a few times. V gene TRBV9 combines with J gene TRBJ1-2, with 8 bases fitting TRBD1. Germline V gene sequence: CDR1 SGDLS, CDR2 YYNGEE. Trimming removed 3 bases from V and 2 bases from J; junction bases left unmatched: 6. The CDR3 covers 15 residues. The CDR3: CASSAMTGANYGYTF. The DNA for the CDR3 is TGTGCCAGCAGCGCAATGACAGGGGCCAACTATGGCTACACCTTC.

V gene TRBV19 combines with J gene TRBJ1-4, with TRBD1 matching over 10 bases. V was pared by 6 bases and J by 4 bases, with 5 bases of the junction left unmatched. The CDR3 is made up of 15 amino acids. Germline V CDR1 and CDR2: LNHDA, SQIVND (reference sequence). In DNA form, the CDR3 reads TGTGCCAGTAGGGCCGGGACAGGGGTTAATGAAAAACTGTTTTTT. It yields the protein CASRAGTGVNEKLFF.

This sequence joins TRBV4-1 and TRBJ2-1; 7 bases fit TRBD2. This CDR3 is built from 15 residues. The V segment lost 3 bases and the J segment 3 bases; nucleotides outside the gene matches: 5. Germline values: CDR1 MGHRA, CDR2 YSYEKL. The DNA for the CDR3 is TGCGCCAGCAGCCATATGGGCGGGAGCTACAATGAGCAGTTCTTC. It codes for CASSHMGGSYNEQFF.

CDR3 residues: CASSRDRDYGYTF. The CDR3 nucleotides read TGCGCCAGCAGCCGAGACCGGGACTATGGCTACACCTTC. The J gene is TRBJ1-2, the V gene TRBV4-1, with no clear D. V was trimmed by 4 bases and J by 3 bases, leaving 9 bases between them. The CDR3 spans 13 residues. Per germline, CDR1 MGHRA and CDR2 YSYEKL.

V is TRBV7-9 and J is TRBJ2-6; a weak D match, TRBD1 (7 bases). This CDR3 spans 15 amino acids. The V gene's germline CDR1 is SEHNR and CDR2 FQNEAQ (reference sequence). V was pared by 3 bases and J by 4 bases, with 10 bases between. This CDR3 reads CASSLEGAGANVLTF. For the CDR3, the DNA is TGTGCCAGCAGCTTGGAGGGGGCCGGGGCCAACGTCCTGACTTTC.

The V call is TRBV7-9, the J call TRBJ2-2; D is perhaps TRBD2 (5 bases). The CDR3 extends over 15 amino acids. The germline CDR1 and CDR2 sequences are SEHNR and FQNEAQ (reference sequence). The V and J ends lost 5 bases and 2 bases respectively, with 12 bases between them. CDR3 bases: TGTGCCAGCAGCCTCCCAGCGGTTAACACCGGGGAGCTGTTTTTT. It translates to CASSLPAVNTGELFF.

V and J are TRBV18 and TRBJ2-7; the match to TRBD2 covers 8 bases. V lost 0 bases and J lost 12; bases outside the gene matches: 16. The CDR3 covers 16 residues. CDR1 is KGHSH, CDR2 LQKENI, per germline. The CDR3 nucleotides read TGTGCCAGCTCACCACCGGGAAGTCTAGCGGGTATGAGACCGTACTTC. Encoded protein: CASSPPGSLAGMRPYF.

The rearrangement links TRBV6-1 to TRBJ2-1; 7 positions agree with TRBD1. The CDR3 is made up of 12 amino acids. With 6 bases clipped from V and 8 bases from J, the junction kept 4 bases outside the gene matches. Germline CDR1 and CDR2: MNHNS and SASEGT. This CDR3 is CASRNTGDEQFF. For the CDR3, the DNA is TGTGCCAGCAGAAATACAGGGGATGAGCAGTTCTTC.

The rearrangement links TRBV27 to TRBJ1-4, with TRBD1 identical over 7 bases. CDR3 length equals 15 residues. The germline gives CDR1 MNHEY, CDR2 SMNVEV (reference sequence). The V gene end was trimmed by 3 bases and the J gene end by 7 bases; junction bases not matched to a gene: 8. CDR3 protein: CASSLAGTAIEKLFF. The DNA for the CDR3 is TGTGCCAGCAGTTTGGCCGGGACAGCTATTGAAAAACTGTTTTTT.

The V gene is TRBV29-1, the J gene TRBJ2-1; D is ambiguous. Trimming stripped 2 bases from V and 7 bases from J, with 9 bases between. Germline V gene lookup returns CDR1 SQVTM and CDR2 ANQGSEA. CDR3 length equals 12 residues. For the CDR3, the DNA is TGCAGCGTTGAAACGGAGAGAAATGAGCAGTTCTTC. Residues: CSVETERNEQFF.

The chain uses TRBV6-7 and TRBJ1-6; perhaps TRBD1 as D (6 bases). TRBV6-7 is noted as an ORF with a role that remains uncertain. The CDR3 covers 15 residues. Between the trimmed V and J ends, which lost 0 bases and 3 bases, there was a span of 6 bases. The CDR3 DNA is TGTGCCAGCAGTTACTCAGGGGGCTATAATTCACCCCTCCACTTT. As protein: CASSYSGGYNSPLHF.

The V call is TRBV6-1, the J call TRBJ2-6; 10 nucleotides line up with TRBD1. Trimming at V came to 10 bases and at J to 2 bases, leaving 5 bases not matched to a gene. Per germline, CDR1 MNHNS and CDR2 SASEGT. The CDR3 loop spans 15 amino acids. The CDR3 loop is CATRQGATGANVLTF. The CDR3 DNA reads as TGTGCCACCAGACAGGGGGCCACTGGGGCCAACGTCCTGACTTTC.